Only one count was recorded for the clone carrying this TCR beta chain. These data are taken from a study of blood T cell repertoires in COVID-19. The V and J ends lost 1 base and 5 bases respectively, with 9 bases between them. This CDR3 has 13 residues. The germline gives CDR1 SGHRS, CDR2 YFSETQ. Assay: immunoSEQ multiplex PCR; the TCRdb copy retains only in-frame clones and omits some. The table lists approximately 94,000 clones, around nine tenths of them singletons, with around 5.4% in the top ten. The clonotype was recovered from a human donor in a cohort sampled during active COVID-19. The specimen was peripheral blood. The chain is built from TRBV5-1 and TRBJ2-5; TRBD1 is a possible D gene (5 bases). In DNA, the CDR3 is TGCGCCAGCAGCTTGACAGGCAGGGAGACCCAGTACTTC. Amino acids: CASSLTGRETQYF.